This T cell receptor beta chain was obtained from a study of shared clonotypes between healthy human individuals. Whole-study results and caveats: A reduction in generation probabilities was seen for non-shared clonotypes relative to those shared by all four donors.

Splitting of CD4+ cells produced CD45RA+ naive and CD45RA-negative memory subsets. As concerns this clone: Its antigen is still unknown.

Libraries were prepared by immunoSEQ multiplex PCR; TCRdb keeps only in-frame clonotypes and omits some of them. Of some 2,000,000 clones in the sample, 95% were seen once. The CDR3 sequence is 16 residues long. Germline trimming cut 1 base from V and 8 bases from J; bases unmatched to any gene: 14. Germline V gene data show CDR1 as GTSNPN and CDR2 as SVGIG (reference sequence). This chain connects TRBV30 to TRBJ1-2; 9 bases line up with TRBD1. The receptor comes from a man between 18 and 29 years old in good health. Material: naive CD4+ T cells sorted from blood. Subset meaning: CD45RA+ positively selected. CDR3 region: CAWSGLRDRDAGGYTF. In DNA, the CDR3 is TGTGCCTGGAGTGGGCTCCGGGACAGGGACGCCGGCGGCTACACCTTC.